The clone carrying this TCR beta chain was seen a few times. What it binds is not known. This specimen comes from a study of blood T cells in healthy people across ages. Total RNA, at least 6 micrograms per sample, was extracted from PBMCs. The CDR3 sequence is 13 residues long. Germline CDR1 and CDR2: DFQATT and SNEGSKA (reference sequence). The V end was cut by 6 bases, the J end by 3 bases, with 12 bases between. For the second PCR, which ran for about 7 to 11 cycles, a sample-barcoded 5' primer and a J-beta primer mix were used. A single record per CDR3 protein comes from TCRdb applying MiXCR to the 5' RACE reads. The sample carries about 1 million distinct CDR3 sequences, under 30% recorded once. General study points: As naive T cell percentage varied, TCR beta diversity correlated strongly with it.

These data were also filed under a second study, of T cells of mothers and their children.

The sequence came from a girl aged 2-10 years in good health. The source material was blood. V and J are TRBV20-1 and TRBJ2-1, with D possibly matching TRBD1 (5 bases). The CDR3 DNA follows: TGCAGTGCGAATACCAGGGACTACAATGAGCAGTTCTTC. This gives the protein CSANTRDYNEQFF.